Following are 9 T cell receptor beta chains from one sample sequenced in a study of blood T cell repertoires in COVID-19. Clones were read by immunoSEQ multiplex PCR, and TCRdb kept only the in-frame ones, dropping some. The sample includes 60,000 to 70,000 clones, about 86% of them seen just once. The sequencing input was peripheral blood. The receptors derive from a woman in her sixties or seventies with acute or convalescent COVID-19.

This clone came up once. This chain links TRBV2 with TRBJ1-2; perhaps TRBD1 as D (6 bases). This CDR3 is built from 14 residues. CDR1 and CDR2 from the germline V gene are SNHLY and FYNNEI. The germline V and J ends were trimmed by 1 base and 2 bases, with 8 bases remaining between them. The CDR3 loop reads CASSEDRDNYGYTF. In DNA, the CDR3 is TGTGCCAGCAGTGAAGACAGGGACAACTATGGCTACACCTTC.

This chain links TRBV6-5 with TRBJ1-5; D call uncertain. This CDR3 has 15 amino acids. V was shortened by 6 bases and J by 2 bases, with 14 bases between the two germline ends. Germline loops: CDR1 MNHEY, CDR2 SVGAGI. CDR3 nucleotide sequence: TGTGCCAGCAGCCCATGGCAGTCTGGCAATCAGCCCCAGCATTTT. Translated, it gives CASSPWQSGNQPQHF.

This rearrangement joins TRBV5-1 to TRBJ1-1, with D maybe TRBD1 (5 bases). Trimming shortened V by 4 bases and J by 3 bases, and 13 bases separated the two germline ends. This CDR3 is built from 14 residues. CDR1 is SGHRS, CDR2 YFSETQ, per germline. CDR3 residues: CASSEQRTHTEAFF. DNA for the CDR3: TGCGCCAGCAGCGAGCAAAGGACACACACTGAAGCTTTCTTT.

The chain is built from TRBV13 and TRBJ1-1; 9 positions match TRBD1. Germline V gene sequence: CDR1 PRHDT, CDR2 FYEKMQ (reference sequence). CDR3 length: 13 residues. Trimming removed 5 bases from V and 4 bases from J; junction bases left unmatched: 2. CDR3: CASSRQGGTEAFF. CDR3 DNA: TGTGCCAGCAGCCGACAGGGGGGCACTGAAGCTTTCTTT.

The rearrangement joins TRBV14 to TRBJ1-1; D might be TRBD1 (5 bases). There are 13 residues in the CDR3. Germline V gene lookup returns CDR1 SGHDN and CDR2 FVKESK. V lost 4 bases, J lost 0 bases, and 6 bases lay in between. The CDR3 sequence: CASSLTVNTEAFF. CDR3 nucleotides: TGTGCCAGCAGCCTGACAGTGAACACTGAAGCTTTCTTT.

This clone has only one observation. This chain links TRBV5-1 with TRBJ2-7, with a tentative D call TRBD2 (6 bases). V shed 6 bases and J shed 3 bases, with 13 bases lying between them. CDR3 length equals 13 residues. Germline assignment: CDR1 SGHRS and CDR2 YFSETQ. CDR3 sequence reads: CASTVVGGYEQYF. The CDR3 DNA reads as TGCGCCAGCACCGTGGTGGGGGGCTACGAGCAGTACTTC.

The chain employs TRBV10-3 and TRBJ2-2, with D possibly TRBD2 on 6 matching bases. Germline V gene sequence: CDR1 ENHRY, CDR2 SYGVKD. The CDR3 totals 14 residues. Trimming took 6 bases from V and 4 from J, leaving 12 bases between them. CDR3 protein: CAISGGGITGELFF. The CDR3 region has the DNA TGTGCCATCAGCGGGGGTGGTATCACCGGGGAGCTGTTTTTT.

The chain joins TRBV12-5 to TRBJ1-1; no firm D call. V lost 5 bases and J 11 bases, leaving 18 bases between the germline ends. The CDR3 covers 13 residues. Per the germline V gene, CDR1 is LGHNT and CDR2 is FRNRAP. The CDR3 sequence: CASGPPRLQTAFF. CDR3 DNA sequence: TGTGCTAGTGGTCCCCCGCGGTTACAAACGGCTTTCTTT. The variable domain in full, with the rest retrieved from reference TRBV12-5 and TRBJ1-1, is DARVTQTPRHKVTEMGQEVTMRCQPILGHNTVFWYRQTMMQGLELLAYFRNRAPLDDSGMPKDRFSAEMPDATLATLKIQPSEPRDSAVYFCASGPPRLQTAFFGQGTRLTVV.

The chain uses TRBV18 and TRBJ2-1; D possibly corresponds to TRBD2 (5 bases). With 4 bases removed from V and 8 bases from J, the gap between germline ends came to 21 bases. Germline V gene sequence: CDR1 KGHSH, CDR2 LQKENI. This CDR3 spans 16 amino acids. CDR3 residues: CASSQSTGPGGDEQFF. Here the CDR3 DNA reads TGTGCCAGCTCACAATCCACCGGGCCCGGAGGCGATGAGCAGTTCTTC.